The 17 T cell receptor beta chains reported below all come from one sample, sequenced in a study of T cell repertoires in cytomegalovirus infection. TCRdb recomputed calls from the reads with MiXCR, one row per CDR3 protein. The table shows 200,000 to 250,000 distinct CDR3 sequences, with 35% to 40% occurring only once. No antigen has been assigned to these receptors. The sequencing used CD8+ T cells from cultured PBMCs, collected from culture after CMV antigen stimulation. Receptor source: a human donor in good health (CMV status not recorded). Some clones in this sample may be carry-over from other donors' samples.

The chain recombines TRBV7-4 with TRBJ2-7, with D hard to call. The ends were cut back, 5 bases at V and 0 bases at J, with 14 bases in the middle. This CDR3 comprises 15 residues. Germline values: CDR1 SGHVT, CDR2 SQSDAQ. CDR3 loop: CASSRLSVSSYEQYF. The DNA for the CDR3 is TGTGCCAGCAGCCGCCTGTCCGTTAGCTCCTACGAGCAGTACTTC.

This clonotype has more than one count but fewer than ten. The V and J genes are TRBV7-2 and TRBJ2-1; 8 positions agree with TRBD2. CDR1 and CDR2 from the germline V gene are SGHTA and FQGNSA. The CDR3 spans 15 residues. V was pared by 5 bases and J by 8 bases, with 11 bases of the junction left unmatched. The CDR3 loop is CASSPAAGGSDEQFF. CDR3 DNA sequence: TGTGCCAGCAGCCCGGCGGCGGGAGGCTCCGATGAGCAGTTCTTC. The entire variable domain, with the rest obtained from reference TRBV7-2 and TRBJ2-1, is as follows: GAGVSQSPSNKVTEKGKDVELRCDPISGHTALYWYRQSLGQGLEFLIYFQGNSAPDKSGLPSDRFSAERTGGSVSTLTIQRTQQEDSAVYLCASSPAAGGSDEQFFGPGTRLTVL.

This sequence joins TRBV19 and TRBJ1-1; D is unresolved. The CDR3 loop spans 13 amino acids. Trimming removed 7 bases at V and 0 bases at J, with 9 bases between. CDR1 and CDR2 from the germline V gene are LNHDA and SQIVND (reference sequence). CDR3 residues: CASIGTLNTEAFF. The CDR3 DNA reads TGTGCCAGTATTGGCACTCTGAACACTGAAGCTTTCTTT. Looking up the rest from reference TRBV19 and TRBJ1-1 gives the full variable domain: DGGITQSPKYLFRKEGQNVTLSCEQNLNHDAMYWYRQDPGQGLRLIYYSQIVNDFQKGDIAEGYSVSREKKESFPLTVTSAQKNPTAFYLCASIGTLNTEAFFGQGTRLTVV.

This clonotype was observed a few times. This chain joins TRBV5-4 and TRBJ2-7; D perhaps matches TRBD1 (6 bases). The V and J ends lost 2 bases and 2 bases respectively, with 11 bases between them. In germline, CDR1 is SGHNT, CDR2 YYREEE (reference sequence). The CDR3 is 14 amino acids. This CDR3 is CASSFWPGAYEQYF. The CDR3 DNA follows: TGTGCCAGCAGCTTCTGGCCAGGGGCCTACGAGCAGTACTTC.

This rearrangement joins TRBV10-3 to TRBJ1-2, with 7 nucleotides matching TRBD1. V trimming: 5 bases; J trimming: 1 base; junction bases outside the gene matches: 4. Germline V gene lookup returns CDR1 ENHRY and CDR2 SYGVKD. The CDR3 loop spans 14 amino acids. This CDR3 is CAISPGQINYGYTF. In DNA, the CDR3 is TGTGCCATCAGTCCGGGACAGATTAACTATGGCTACACCTTC.

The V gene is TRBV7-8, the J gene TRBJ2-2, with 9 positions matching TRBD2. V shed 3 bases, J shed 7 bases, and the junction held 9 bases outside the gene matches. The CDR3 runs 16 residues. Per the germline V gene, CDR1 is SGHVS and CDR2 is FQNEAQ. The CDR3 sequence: CASSFRGTSRDGELFF. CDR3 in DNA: TGTGCCAGCAGCTTTAGGGGGACTAGCAGGGACGGGGAGCTGTTTTTT.

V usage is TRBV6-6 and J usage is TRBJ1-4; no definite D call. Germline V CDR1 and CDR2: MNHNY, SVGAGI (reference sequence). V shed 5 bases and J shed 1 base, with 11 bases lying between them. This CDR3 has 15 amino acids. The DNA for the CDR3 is TGTGCCAGCAGTGACCCGGACGGAACTAATGAAAAACTGTTTTTT. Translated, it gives CASSDPDGTNEKLFF.

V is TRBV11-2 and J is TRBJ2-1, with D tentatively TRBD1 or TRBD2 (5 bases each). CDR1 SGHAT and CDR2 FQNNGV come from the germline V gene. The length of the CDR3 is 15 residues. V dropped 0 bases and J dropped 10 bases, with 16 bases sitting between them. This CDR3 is CASSLDLTLWGEQFF. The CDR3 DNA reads TGTGCCAGCAGCTTAGATCTGACACTCTGGGGGGAGCAGTTCTTC. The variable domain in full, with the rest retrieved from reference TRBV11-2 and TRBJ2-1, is EAGVAQSPRYKIIEKRQSVAFWCNPISGHATLYWYQQILGQGPKLLIQFQNNGVVDDSQLPKDRFSAERLKGVDSTLKIQPAKLEDSAVYLCASSLDLTLWGEQFFGPGTRLTVL.

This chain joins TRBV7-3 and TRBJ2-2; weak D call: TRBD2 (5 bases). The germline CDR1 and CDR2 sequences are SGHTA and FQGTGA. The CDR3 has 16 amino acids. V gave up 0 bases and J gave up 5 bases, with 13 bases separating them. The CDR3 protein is CASSLTDTEGTGELFF. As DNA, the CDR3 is TGTGCCAGCAGCTTAACCGACACCGAGGGTACCGGGGAGCTGTTTTTT.

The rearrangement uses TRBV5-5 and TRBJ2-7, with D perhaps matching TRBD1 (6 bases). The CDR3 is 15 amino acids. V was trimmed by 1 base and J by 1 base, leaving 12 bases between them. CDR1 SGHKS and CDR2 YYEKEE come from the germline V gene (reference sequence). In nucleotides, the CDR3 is TGTGCCAGCAGCTTGCGTCAGGGGCCATCCTACGAGCAGTACTTC. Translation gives CASSLRQGPSYEQYF.

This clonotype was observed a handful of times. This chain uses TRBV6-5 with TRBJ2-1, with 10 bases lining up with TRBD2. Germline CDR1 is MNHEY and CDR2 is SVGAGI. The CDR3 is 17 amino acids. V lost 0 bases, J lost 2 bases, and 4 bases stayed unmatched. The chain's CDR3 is CASSYSGLAETYNEQFF. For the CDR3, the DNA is TGTGCCAGCAGTTACTCCGGACTAGCGGAGACCTACAATGAGCAGTTCTTC.

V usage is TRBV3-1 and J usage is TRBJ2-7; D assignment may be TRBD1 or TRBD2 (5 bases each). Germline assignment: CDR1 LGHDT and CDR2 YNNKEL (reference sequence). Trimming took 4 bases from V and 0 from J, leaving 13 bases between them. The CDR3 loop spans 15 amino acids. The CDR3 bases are TGTGCCAGCAGCCCCCGGGACGGACCCTCCTACGAGCAGTACTTC. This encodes CASSPRDGPSYEQYF.

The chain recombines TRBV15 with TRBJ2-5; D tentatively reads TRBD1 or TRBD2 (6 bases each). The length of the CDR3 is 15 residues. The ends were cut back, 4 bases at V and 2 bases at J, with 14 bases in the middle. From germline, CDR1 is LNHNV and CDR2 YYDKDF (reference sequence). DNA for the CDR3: TGTGCCACCAGCACCTTAAGGGGGACTCAAGAGACCCAGTACTTC. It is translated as CATSTLRGTQETQYF.

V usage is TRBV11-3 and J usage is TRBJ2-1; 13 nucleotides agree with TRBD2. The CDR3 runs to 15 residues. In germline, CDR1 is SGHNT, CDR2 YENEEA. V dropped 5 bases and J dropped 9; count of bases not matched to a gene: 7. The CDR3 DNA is TGTGCCAGCAGCCCACGGACTAGCGGGAGAGGTGAGCAGTTCTTC. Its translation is CASSPRTSGRGEQFF.

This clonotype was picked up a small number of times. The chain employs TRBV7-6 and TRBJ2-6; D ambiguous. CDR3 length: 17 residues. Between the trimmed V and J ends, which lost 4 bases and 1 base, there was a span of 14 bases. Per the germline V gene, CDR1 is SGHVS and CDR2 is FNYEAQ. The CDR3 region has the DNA TGTGCCAGCAGCTCGAGGCAGGAACTTTCTGGGGCCAACGTCCTGACTTTC. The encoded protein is CASSSRQELSGANVLTF.

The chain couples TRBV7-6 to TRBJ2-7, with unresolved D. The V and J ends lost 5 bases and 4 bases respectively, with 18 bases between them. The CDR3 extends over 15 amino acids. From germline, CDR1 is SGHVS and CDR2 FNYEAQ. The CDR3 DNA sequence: TGTGCCAGCAGCAACCCGGGCGCTCGACTTTACGAGCAGTACTTC. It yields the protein CASSNPGARLYEQYF. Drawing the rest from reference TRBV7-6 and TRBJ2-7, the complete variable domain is GAGVSQSPRYKVTKRGQDVALRCDPISGHVSLYWYRQALGQGPEFLTYFNYEAQQDKSGLPNDRFSAERPEGSISTLTIQRTEQRDSAMYRCASSNPGARLYEQYFGPGTRLTVT.

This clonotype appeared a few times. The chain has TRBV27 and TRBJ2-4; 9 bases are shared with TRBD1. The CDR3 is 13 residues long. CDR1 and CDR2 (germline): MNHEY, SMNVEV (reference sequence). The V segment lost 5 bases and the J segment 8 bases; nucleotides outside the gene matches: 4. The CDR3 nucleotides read TGTGCCAGCAGTACAGGGGGCGCGGACATTCAGTACTTC. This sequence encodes CASSTGGADIQYF.